This TCR beta chain came from a study of CD8 T cells in Susac syndrome. The RNA input was about 0.5 to 1 ug, and it was reverse transcribed with random hexamers. TCRdb reanalysed the immunoSEQ multiplex PCR reads using MiXCR and keeps one entry per CDR3 protein. The data show some 100,000 distinct CDR3 sequences, roughly 96% seen once. The origin of this receptor is a human donor with Susac syndrome. The sample taken for sequencing was CD8+ T cells from PBMCs.

CDR3 nucleotides: TGTGCCAGCAGTTCCACCGGGACAGGGAGAGAGACCCAGTACTTC. Translating it yields CASSSTGTGRETQYF. The genes are TRBV28 and TRBJ2-5; TRBD1 matches 9 bases. The germline V gene encodes CDR1 MDHEN and CDR2 SYDVKM. V was pared by 4 bases and J by 4 bases, with 7 bases of the junction left unmatched. The CDR3 totals 15 residues. The full variable domain, completed using reference TRBV28 and TRBJ2-5, is DVKVTQSSRYLVKRTGEKVFLECVQDMDHENMFWYRQDPGLGLRLIYFSYDVKMKEKGDIPEGYSVSREKKERFSLILESASTNQTSMYLCASSSTGTGRETQYFGPGTRLLVL.